This paragraph reports one T cell receptor beta chain. This sample was taken from a study of shared clonotypes between healthy human individuals. This CDR3 comprises 15 residues. The V gene lost 3 bases and the J gene lost 5 bases, with 16 bases spanning the gap. Germline-derived CDR1 and CDR2 are SGHAT and FQNNGV. Profiling relied on immunoSEQ multiplex PCR, and the TCRdb table lists in-frame clones only, not all of them. The sample contains about 1.4 million clones, about 96% of which appear only once. The V gene is TRBV11-2, the J gene TRBJ2-5, with a weak D call TRBD1 (5 bases). The source material was naive CD4+ T cells sorted from blood. Subset: CD45RA+ positively selected. This receptor was obtained from a man aged 30 to 45 in good health. CDR3 in DNA: TGTGCCAGCAGCTTGAGCAGGGCGAGTTTCGAGACCCAGTACTTC. Its protein product is CASSLSRASFETQYF.